What follows are 32 T cell receptor beta chains derived from one specimen sequenced in a study of T cell responses to AZD1222 COVID-19 vaccine. TCRdb's copy holds only in-frame clones and misses some; the assay was immunoSEQ multiplex PCR. The sample holds more than 95,000 clones, about 90% seen once. Sequences were derived from peripheral blood, sampled on day 0 of AZD1222 vaccination. Source of these receptors: an adult in good health.

V is TRBV30 and J is TRBJ2-1; D is possibly TRBD2 (7 bases). The CDR3 spans 14 residues. Germline CDR1 and CDR2: GTSNPN and SVGIG (reference sequence). Trimming removed 0 bases from V and 8 bases from J, with 14 bases in between. The DNA for the CDR3 is TGTGCCTGGAGTGTGGGCGGGGGCGGAGATGAGCAGTTCTTC. This encodes CAWSVGGGGDEQFF.

The rearrangement uses TRBV29-1 and TRBJ1-3; no definite D call. V was shortened by 7 bases and J by 4 bases, with 11 bases between the two germline ends. The CDR3 loop spans 12 amino acids. Germline CDR1 SQVTM, CDR2 ANQGSEA. The CDR3, as DNA: TGCAGCGGGAGGGAGCGCGGAAACACCATATATTTT. Translated: CSGRERGNTIYF.

This rearrangement joins TRBV4-2 to TRBJ2-7; 11 nucleotides match TRBD1. V dropped 7 bases and J dropped 4; count of bases not matched to a gene: 9. The CDR3 contains 15 residues. Germline CDR1 reads LGHNA; CDR2 reads YNFKEQ. The CDR3 region is CASTIGQGARYEQYF. DNA of the CDR3: TGTGCCAGCACGATCGGACAGGGGGCTAGGTACGAGCAGTACTTC.

Here the CDR3 reads CASSPGTQGRNLYGYTF. The CDR3 DNA follows: TGTGCCAGCAGCCCCGGGACCCAGGGGAGGAATCTGTATGGCTACACCTTC. The V and J genes are TRBV14 and TRBJ1-2, with a weak D call TRBD1 (6 bases). Germline values: CDR1 SGHDN, CDR2 FVKESK. The CDR3 totals 17 residues. The V and J ends lost 4 bases and 5 bases respectively, with 23 bases between them.

This clone has a single count. The chain carries TRBV29-1 and TRBJ2-7; 14 bases line up with TRBD2. CDR1 and CDR2 (germline): SQVTM, ANQGSEA. The CDR3 runs 19 residues. V shed 2 bases, J shed 0 bases, and the junction held 12 bases outside the gene matches. The CDR3 DNA reads as TGCAGCGTTGAATCCCCGGGACTAGCGGGGGCCCCTAGCTCCTACGAGCAGTACTTC. As protein: CSVESPGLAGAPSSYEQYF.

The sample holds a few counts of this clone. This rearrangement joins TRBV14 to TRBJ2-3, with 13 positions matching TRBD2. CDR3 length equals 19 residues. Looked up from germline, CDR1 is SGHDN and CDR2 is FVKESK. Trimming cost V 0 bases and J 6 bases; bases outside gene matches: 12. The CDR3 coding sequence is TGTGCCAGCAGCCAAGATTTGGTTTGGACTAGCGGGAGATTGGATACGCAGTATTTT. It translates to CASSQDLVWTSGRLDTQYF. The entire variable domain, with the rest obtained from reference TRBV14 and TRBJ2-3, is as follows: EAGVTQFPSHSVIEKGQTVTLRCDPISGHDNLYWYRRVMGKEIKFLLHFVKESKQDESGMPNNRFLAERTGGTYSTLKVQPAELEDSGVYFCASSQDLVWTSGRLDTQYFGPGTRLTVL.

The V call is TRBV27, the J call TRBJ1-1, with D unclear. Germline V gene data show CDR1 as MNHEY and CDR2 as SMNVEV (reference sequence). Trimming took 5 bases from V and 7 from J, leaving 23 bases between them. The CDR3 totals 16 residues. In DNA form, the CDR3 reads TGTGCCAGCAGTCGAATTGGGAATGGAAAGGGTGATGAAGCTTTCTTT. This translates into CASSRIGNGKGDEAFF.

This chain links TRBV15 with TRBJ1-2; tentative D call: TRBD1 (5 bases). Looked up from germline, CDR1 is LNHNV and CDR2 is YYDKDF (reference sequence). The CDR3 contains 13 residues. V was shortened by 5 bases and J by 6 bases, with 13 bases between the two germline ends. The CDR3 protein is CATSYRGGDGYTF. CDR3 nucleotides: TGTGCCACCAGCTACCGCGGAGGGGATGGCTACACCTTC.

The rearrangement joins TRBV27 to TRBJ2-7, with 9 bases identical to TRBD1. V lost 6 bases, J lost 3 bases, and 9 bases stayed unmatched. This CDR3 region has 15 residues. CDR1 and CDR2 (germline): MNHEY, SMNVEV (reference sequence). CDR3 sequence: CASSFRAGQGYEQYF. The CDR3 bases are TGTGCCAGCAGCTTTAGGGCGGGACAGGGCTACGAGCAGTACTTC.

The table lists this clone with a count of one. The CDR3 protein is CASSLVGTRDSNQPQHF. CDR3 nucleotides: TGTGCCAGCAGCTTAGTAGGGACAAGGGATAGCAATCAGCCCCAGCATTTT. The chain recombines TRBV7-9 with TRBJ1-5, with D perhaps matching TRBD1 (6 bases). This CDR3 spans 17 amino acids. Germline V CDR1 and CDR2: SEHNR, FQNEAQ (reference sequence). Between the trimmed V and J ends, which lost 1 base and 0 bases, there was a span of 13 bases.

The V call is TRBV6-5, the J call TRBJ1-2, with TRBD1 identical over 9 bases. Trimming cost V 2 bases and J 4 bases; bases outside gene matches: 5. Looked up from germline, CDR1 is MNHEY and CDR2 is SVGAGI. The length of the CDR3 is 15 residues. The CDR3 DNA sequence: TGTGCCAGCAGTTACACAGGGGGCGCGGGCTATGGCTACACCTTC. Protein sequence: CASSYTGGAGYGYTF.

The V and J genes are TRBV9 and TRBJ2-7; 7 bases fit TRBD2. Germline CDR1 reads SGDLS; CDR2 reads YYNGEE. The ends lost 4 bases at V and 5 bases at J; junction bases unmatched: 6. The length of the CDR3 is 13 residues. The CDR3 coding sequence is TGTGCCAGCAGCCCCCAGACTAGCCACGAGCAGTACTTC. The encoded protein is CASSPQTSHEQYF. The full variable domain, with the rest looked up from reference TRBV9 and TRBJ2-7, is DSGVTQTPKHLITATGQRVTLRCSPRSGDLSVYWYQQSLDQGLQFLIQYYNGEERAKGNILERFSAQQFPDLHSELNLSSLELGDSALYFCASSPQTSHEQYFGPGTRLTVT.

This clone is a singleton in its sample. The chain links TRBV28 to TRBJ2-7; possible D gene TRBD2, 5 bases. Germline lookup yields CDR1 MDHEN and CDR2 SYDVKM. Trimming left V 5 bases short and J 3 bases short, with 14 bases between. CDR3 size: 14 residues. The CDR3 loop reads CASSEPGGYYEQYF. The CDR3 coding sequence is TGTGCCAGCAGTGAACCAGGAGGTTACTACGAGCAGTACTTC.

The chain recombines TRBV28 with TRBJ1-5, with 7 bases aligning to TRBD1. Germline V CDR1 and CDR2: MDHEN, SYDVKM. V lost 5 bases to trimming and J lost 3 bases; unmatched junction nucleotides: 7. This CDR3 has 15 amino acids. CDR3 in DNA: TGTGCCAGCAGTCTGAAGGGGGCGTACAATCAGCCCCAGCATTTT. The encoded protein is CASSLKGAYNQPQHF.

The genes are TRBV6-5 and TRBJ2-7; TRBD2 matches 8 bases. This CDR3 has 13 residues. From germline, CDR1 is MNHEY and CDR2 SVGAGI. V trimming: 6 bases; J trimming: 2 bases; junction bases outside the gene matches: 3. The CDR3 nucleotides are TGTGCCAGCAGAACTAGCGGTACCTACGAGCAGTACTTC. Translation: CASRTSGTYEQYF.

The J gene is TRBJ1-1, the V gene TRBV7-8; D perhaps matches TRBD1 (6 bases). Trimming shortened V by 6 bases and J by 5 bases, and 13 bases separated the two germline ends. The CDR3 spans 13 residues. Germline V gene data show CDR1 as SGHVS and CDR2 as FQNEAQ. The CDR3 protein is CASSLGGRTEAFF. In DNA, the CDR3 is TGTGCCAGCAGTCTAGGGGGACGGACTGAAGCTTTCTTT.

The V call is TRBV5-6, the J call TRBJ1-5, with a possible D match to TRBD1 (5 bases). In germline, CDR1 is SGHDT, CDR2 YYEEEE. The V and J ends lost 5 bases and 5 bases respectively, with 11 bases between them. The CDR3 is 13 amino acids. For the CDR3, the DNA is TGTGCCAGCAGTCACGGGGGATATCAGCCCCAGCATTTT. Its translation: CASSHGGYQPQHF.

This clone was recorded a few times. The gene calls are TRBV6-4 and TRBJ2-1; 7 nucleotides line up with TRBD1. Germline V lookup: CDR1 MRHNA, CDR2 SNTAGT. The CDR3 extends over 13 amino acids. The V gene end was trimmed by 0 bases and the J gene end by 7 bases; junction bases not matched to a gene: 0. CDR3 amino acids: CASSDSDRNEQFF. In nucleotides, the CDR3 is TGTGCCAGCAGTGACTCGGACAGGAATGAGCAGTTCTTC.

V usage is TRBV7-2 and J usage is TRBJ1-3; tentative D call: TRBD1 (5 bases). The CDR3 is made up of 16 amino acids. V was clipped by 1 base and J by 7 bases, with 17 bases between them. Germline V CDR1 and CDR2: SGHTA, FQGNSA. This CDR3 is CASSLGGASQFNTIYF. CDR3 nucleotides: TGTGCCAGCAGCTTAGGAGGGGCTTCTCAGTTTAACACCATATATTTT.

The gene calls are TRBV27 and TRBJ2-7; no definite D call. Trimming left V 3 bases short and J 1 base short, with 13 bases between. In germline, CDR1 is MNHEY, CDR2 SMNVEV (reference sequence). The CDR3 runs to 15 residues. The CDR3 region has the DNA TGTGCCAGCAGTTTTACGGCGGCCCTATCCTACGAGCAGTACTTC. Protein: CASSFTAALSYEQYF.

The V gene is TRBV7-9, the J gene TRBJ2-7; 8 bases line up with TRBD1. Germline assignment: CDR1 SEHNR and CDR2 FQNEAQ (reference sequence). V lost 3 bases and J lost 5; bases outside the gene matches: 9. CDR3 length: 15 amino acids. The chain's CDR3 is CASSFGHRGVHEQYF. The DNA for the CDR3 is TGTGCCAGCAGCTTTGGTCACAGGGGGGTTCACGAGCAGTACTTC.

The rearrangement links TRBV4-1 to TRBJ1-4; D gene uncertain. Germline values: CDR1 MGHRA, CDR2 YSYEKL. Trimming pared 1 base from V and 5 bases from J, leaving 14 bases between. The CDR3 consists of 16 residues. CDR3 nucleotides: TGCGCCAGCAGCCAAGGGCCTCGACGTTTGAATGAAAAACTGTTTTTT. Protein sequence: CASSQGPRRLNEKLFF.

The chain couples TRBV28 to TRBJ1-5; tentatively, D is TRBD1 (5 bases). The CDR3 has 14 residues. The V end lost 8 bases, the J end lost 4 bases, and 15 bases lay between the germline ends. Germline V gene data show CDR1 as MDHEN and CDR2 as SYDVKM. CDR3 nucleotide sequence: TGTGCCAGCGGTTCAAGGGGTCTAAATCAGCCCCAGCATTTT. Encoded protein: CASGSRGLNQPQHF.

This chain connects TRBV7-2 to TRBJ2-2; TRBD2 aligns across 12 bases. CDR3 length equals 17 residues. CDR1 and CDR2 from the germline V gene are SGHTA and FQGNSA. The trim removed 5 bases at V and 7 bases at J, leaving 11 bases unmatched. The DNA for the CDR3 is TGTGCCAGCAGCCTGTTGGCTAGCGGGGGGGTGGTCGGGGAGCTGTTTTTT. It yields the protein CASSLLASGGVVGELFF. Combining the CDR3 with reference TRBV7-2 and TRBJ2-2 gives the whole variable domain GAGVSQSPSNKVTEKGKDVELRCDPISGHTALYWYRQSLGQGLEFLIYFQGNSAPDKSGLPSDRFSAERTGGSVSTLTIQRTQQEDSAVYLCASSLLASGGVVGELFFGEGSRLTVL.

V usage is TRBV7-9 and J usage is TRBJ2-7; 8 positions agree with TRBD2. The V and J ends lost 3 bases and 4 bases, in that order; junction bases with no gene match: 8. There are 15 residues in the CDR3. Germline V gene data show CDR1 as SEHNR and CDR2 as FQNEAQ (reference sequence). The CDR3 region is CASSLVTGGRYEQYF. For the CDR3, the DNA is TGTGCCAGCAGCTTGGTGACGGGGGGGCGGTACGAGCAGTACTTC. Combining the CDR3 with reference TRBV7-9 and TRBJ2-7 gives the whole variable domain DTGVSQNPRHKITKRGQNVTFRCDPISEHNRLYWYRQTLGQGPEFLTYFQNEAQLEKSRLLSDRFSAERPKGSFSTLEIQRTEQGDSAMYLCASSLVTGGRYEQYFGPGTRLTVT.

The J gene is TRBJ2-1, the V gene TRBV19; 11 positions match TRBD2. Trimming removed 5 bases from V and 7 bases from J; junction bases left unmatched: 4. Germline V gives CDR1 LNHDA, CDR2 SQIVND (reference sequence). The CDR3 runs 14 residues. CDR3 protein: CASSSLAGENEQFF. The CDR3 bases are TGTGCCAGTAGTTCACTAGCGGGAGAAAATGAGCAGTTCTTC.

The chain couples TRBV28 to TRBJ1-5; no definite D call. The germline V gene encodes CDR1 MDHEN and CDR2 SYDVKM. Deletions cut 3 bases from V and 6 bases from J, with 15 bases between. The CDR3 is 15 amino acids. CDR3 in DNA: TGTGCCAGCAGTTTGTCGTTGCCCCTATCTCAGCCCCAGCATTTT. Its translation: CASSLSLPLSQPQHF.

This chain uses TRBV12-5 with TRBJ2-2; D is unresolved. The CDR3 totals 12 residues. Trimming took 1 base from V and 6 from J, leaving 3 bases between them. Germline V gene lookup returns CDR1 LGHNT and CDR2 FRNRAP. The CDR3 region is CASGLGAGELFF. For the CDR3, the DNA is TGTGCTAGTGGTTTGGGAGCCGGGGAGCTGTTTTTT. The complete variable domain, with remaining parts taken from reference TRBV12-5 and TRBJ2-2, reads DARVTQTPRHKVTEMGQEVTMRCQPILGHNTVFWYRQTMMQGLELLAYFRNRAPLDDSGMPKDRFSAEMPDATLATLKIQPSEPRDSAVYFCASGLGAGELFFGEGSRLTVL.

This chain connects TRBV14 to TRBJ1-4; tentatively, D is TRBD1 (5 bases). Germline V CDR1 and CDR2: SGHDN, FVKESK. V gave up 2 bases and J gave up 5 bases, with 12 bases separating them. The CDR3 has 15 residues. CDR3 nucleotides: TGTGCCAGCAGCCAACGGGACCGATGGAATGAAAAACTGTTTTTT. Its protein product is CASSQRDRWNEKLFF.

The chain combines TRBV6-5 with TRBJ2-3, with D tentatively TRBD2 (5 bases). The CDR3 has 13 residues. The V and J ends lost 8 bases and 6 bases respectively, with 15 bases between them. The V gene's germline CDR1 is MNHEY and CDR2 SVGAGI. The CDR3 reads CASLALERDTQYF. DNA for the CDR3: TGTGCCAGCTTGGCGTTAGAGCGGGATACGCAGTATTTT.

This chain connects TRBV7-2 to TRBJ1-6; perhaps TRBD1 as D (5 bases). Trimming took off 5 bases at V and 0 bases at J, with 11 bases between the two ends. There are 16 residues in the CDR3. CDR1 is SGHTA and CDR2 is FQGNSA in the germline V gene. CDR3 nucleotides: TGTGCCAGCAGCGCAGGGCCAAGCTCCTATAATTCACCCCTCCACTTT. Protein: CASSAGPSSYNSPLHF.

The chain is built from TRBV5-1 and TRBJ1-1; D unresolved. V lost 2 bases and J 5 bases, leaving 7 bases between the germline ends. Germline lookup yields CDR1 SGHRS and CDR2 YFSETQ. This CDR3 is 12 amino acids long. The chain's CDR3 is CASSFTGTEAFF. For the CDR3, the DNA is TGCGCCAGCAGCTTCACGGGGACTGAAGCTTTCTTT.